This T cell receptor beta chain was identified during a study of tumor-infiltrating lymphocytes in primary liver carcinoma. This clonotype was observed once. Just one base apart from a much larger clone, this may be a read error. V was trimmed by 0 bases and J by 4 bases, leaving 13 bases between them. Looked up from germline, CDR1 is MNHEY and CDR2 is SVGEGT. The CDR3 covers 16 residues. Blood RNA originated from unsorted whole blood, with germline DNA additionally extracted. From about 0.45 ug total RNA, TCR beta cDNA was generated with a primer in the constant region. Three nested multiplex PCR rounds of slightly modified ARM-PCR generated TCR beta libraries. A C-beta reverse primer was combined with TRBV1-TRBV30 forward primers in the first two PCR rounds, and each round had roughly 11 cycles. TCRdb reprocessed the multiplex PCR reads with MiXCR, giving one entry per CDR3 protein. This sample has approximately 310,000 distinct CDR3 sequences, with 60% to 80% found just once.

The source is a man aged 35-49 years with primary liver carcinoma and hepatitis B virus infection. This chain links TRBV6-2 or TRBV6-3 with TRBJ2-1; D is undetermined. What was sequenced was peripheral blood. The CDR3 sequence is CASSYSAEALYNEQFF. Written as DNA, the CDR3 is TGTGCCAGCAGTTACTCGGCCGAGGCCCTATACAATGAGCAGTTCTTC.